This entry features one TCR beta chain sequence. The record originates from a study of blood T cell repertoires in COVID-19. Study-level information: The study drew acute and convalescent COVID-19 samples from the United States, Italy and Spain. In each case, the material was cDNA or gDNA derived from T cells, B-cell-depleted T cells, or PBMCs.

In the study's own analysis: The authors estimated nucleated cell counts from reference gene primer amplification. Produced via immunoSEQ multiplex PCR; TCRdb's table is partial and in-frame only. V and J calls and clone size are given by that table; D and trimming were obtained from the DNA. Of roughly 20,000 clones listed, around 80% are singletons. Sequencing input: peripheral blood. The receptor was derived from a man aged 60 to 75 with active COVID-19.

CDR3 in DNA: TGTGCCAGCCGCGGGACAGAGATTAACACCGGGGAGCTGTTTTTT. This translates into CASRGTEINTGELFF. The V and J genes are TRBV7-8 and TRBJ2-2; D might be TRBD1 (7 bases). Per germline, CDR1 SGHVS and CDR2 FQNEAQ. The V gene lost 8 bases and the J gene lost 2 bases, with 15 bases spanning the gap. This CDR3 spans 15 amino acids. Looking up the rest from reference TRBV7-8 and TRBJ2-2 gives the full variable domain: GAGVSQSPRYKVAKRGQDVALRCDPISGHVSLFWYQQALGQGPEFLTYFQNEAQLDKSGLPSDRFFAERPEGSVSTLKIQRTQQEDSAVYLCASRGTEINTGELFFGEGSRLTVL.